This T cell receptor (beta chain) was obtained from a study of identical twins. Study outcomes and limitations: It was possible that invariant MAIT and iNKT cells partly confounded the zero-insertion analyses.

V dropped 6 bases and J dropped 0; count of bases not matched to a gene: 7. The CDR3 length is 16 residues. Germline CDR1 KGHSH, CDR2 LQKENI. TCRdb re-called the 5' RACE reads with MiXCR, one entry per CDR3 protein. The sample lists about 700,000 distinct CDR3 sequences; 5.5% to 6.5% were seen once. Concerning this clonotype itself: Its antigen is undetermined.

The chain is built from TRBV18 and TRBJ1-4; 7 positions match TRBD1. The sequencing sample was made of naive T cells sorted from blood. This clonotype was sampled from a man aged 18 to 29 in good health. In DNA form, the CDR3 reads TGTGCCAGCTCCCCTAAAACAGGGGCAACTAATGAAAAACTGTTTTTT. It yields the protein CASSPKTGATNEKLFF.